Only one count was recorded for the clone carrying this TCR beta chain. This sample is part of a study of shared T cell receptors in the human thymus. Sequencing used immunoSEQ multiplex PCR; TCRdb keeps in-frame clones, though not all of them. The table includes over 650,000 clones, more than 70% detected once. The same sample was also studied in work on human thymus T cells.

Sequenced material: thymocytes. This clonotype originated in a boy less than two years old with a congenital heart defect.

The CDR3 DNA is TGTGCCAGCAGCCCGGGACAGGGGGTCGATTCACCCCTCCACTTT. Protein: CASSPGQGVDSPLHF. This sequence joins TRBV5-8 and TRBJ1-6, with TRBD1 identical over 11 bases. Germline values: CDR1 SGHTS, CDR2 YDEGEE. The CDR3 totals 15 residues. V lost 4 bases to trimming and J lost 8 bases; unmatched junction nucleotides: 5.